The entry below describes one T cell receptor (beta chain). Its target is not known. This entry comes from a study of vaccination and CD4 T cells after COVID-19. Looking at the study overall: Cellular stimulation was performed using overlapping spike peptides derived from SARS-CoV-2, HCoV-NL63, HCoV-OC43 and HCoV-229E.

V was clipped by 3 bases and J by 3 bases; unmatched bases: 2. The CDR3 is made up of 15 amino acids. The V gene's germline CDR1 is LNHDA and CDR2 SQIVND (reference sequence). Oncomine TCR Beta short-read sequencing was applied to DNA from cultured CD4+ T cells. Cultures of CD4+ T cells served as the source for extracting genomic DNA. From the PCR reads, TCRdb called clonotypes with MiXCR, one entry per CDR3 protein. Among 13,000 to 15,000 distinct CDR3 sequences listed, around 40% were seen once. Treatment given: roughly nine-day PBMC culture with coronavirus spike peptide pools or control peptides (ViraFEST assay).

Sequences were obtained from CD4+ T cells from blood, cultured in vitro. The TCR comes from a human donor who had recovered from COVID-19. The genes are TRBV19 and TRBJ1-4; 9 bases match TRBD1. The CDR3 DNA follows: TGTGCCAGTAGTATGGGGACAGGGTCTAATGAAAAACTGTTTTTT. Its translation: CASSMGTGSNEKLFF.